A selection of T cell receptor beta chains follows, all from one sample in a study of radiation and T cells in renal cell carcinoma. Generated by immunoSEQ multiplex PCR, the TCRdb table keeps only in-frame clones and is missing some. The table records about 49,000 clones, approximately 83% of them present only once. The sample here was blood, taken from a patient whose treatment included radiotherapy and nephrectomy. The origin of the receptors is a woman in her 70s with renal cell carcinoma. Both conserved end residues are part of each CDR3. The order of the fields is V gene, clone size, J gene, D gene, CDR3 protein, CDR3 DNA. The D gene is left open where the match is weak. Rows may omit the clone size; those that give it use once, few, many or a size class.

TRBV20-1	few	TRBJ1-1	TRBD1	CSAGQGAWAFF	TGCAGTGCTGGTCAGGGGGCCTGGGCTTTCTTT
TRBV7-8	NA	TRBJ2-7	TRBD2	CASSLILLADEQYF	TGTGCCAGCAGCTTAATTCTACTAGCGGACGAGCAGTACTTC
TRBV23-1	NA	TRBJ2-5	NA	CASSQSEGEETQYF	TGCGCCAGCAGTCAATCAGAGGGGGAAGAGACCCAGTACTTC
TRBV27	NA	TRBJ1-4	NA	CASTLMYSGTGEKLFF	TGTGCCAGCACCCTAATGTATTCCGGGACCGGTGAAAAACTGTTTTTT
TRBV19	NA	TRBJ2-5	NA	CASRELAVETQYF	TGTGCCAGTAGAGAATTAGCGGTAGAGACCCAGTACTTC
TRBV30	NA	TRBJ1-1	NA	CAWSLRQENTEAFF	TGTGCCTGGAGTCTTCGACAGGAGAACACTGAAGCTTTCTTT
TRBV7-2	NA	TRBJ2-1	NA	CASSYDWGEQFF	TGTGCCAGCAGCTACGACTGGGGCGAGCAGTTCTTC
TRBV9	NA	TRBJ2-5	NA	CASSVESIGYGETQYF	TGTGCCAGCAGCGTAGAGTCAATTGGGTACGGTGAGACCCAGTACTTC
TRBV11-2	NA	TRBJ2-7	NA	CASSPRRQGQSYEQYF	TGTGCCAGCAGCCCCCGTAGGCAGGGGCAGTCCTACGAGCAGTACTTC
TRBV10-3	NA	TRBJ2-5	TRBD1	CAISRTTGGETQYF	TGTGCCATCAGTAGGACGACAGGGGGAGAGACCCAGTACTTC
TRBV5-1	NA	TRBJ2-5	TRBD1	CASSQLGTGILETQYF	TGCGCCAGCAGCCAACTCGGGACAGGGATTCTGGAGACCCAGTACTTC
TRBV19	NA	TRBJ2-7	NA	CASSPASVMDEQYF	TGTGCCAGTAGTCCGGCGTCAGTGATGGACGAGCAGTACTTC
TRBV11-2	few	TRBJ1-4	TRBD1	CASSSQGGWEKLFF	TGTGCCAGCAGTTCCCAGGGGGGTTGGGAAAAACTGTTTTTT
TRBV9	NA	TRBJ2-3	TRBD2	CASSVGPSGVRTDTQYF	TGTGCCAGCAGCGTAGGTCCCAGCGGGGTCCGTACAGATACGCAGTATTTT
TRBV25-1	NA	TRBJ2-5	NA	CASLPGEETQYF	TGTGCCAGCCTACCCGGGGAAGAGACCCAGTACTTC
TRBV7-2	NA	TRBJ2-7	TRBD1	CASSGRTGAYEQYF	TGTGCCAGCAGCGGGCGGACAGGGGCCTACGAGCAGTACTTC
TRBV5-6	NA	TRBJ2-5	NA	CASRLLSGRDQETQYF	TGTGCCAGCAGGCTTCTCTCGGGACGGGACCAAGAGACCCAGTACTTC
TRBV18	NA	TRBJ2-5	NA	CASSLTRGETQYF	TGTGCCAGCTCCCTAACCAGGGGAGAGACCCAGTACTTC
TRBV9	few	TRBJ1-1	NA	CASSVTTDNTEAFF	TGTGCCAGCAGCGTAACGACAGACAACACTGAAGCTTTCTTT
TRBV29-1	NA	TRBJ2-2	NA	CSDHSLATGELFF	TGCAGCGATCACTCCCTTGCGACCGGGGAGCTGTTTTTT
TRBV5-1	NA	TRBJ2-5	TRBD1	CASSSSIDRGPETQYF	TGCGCCAGCAGCTCCTCCATTGACAGGGGGCCGGAGACCCAGTACTTC
TRBV5-1	NA	TRBJ2-7	NA	CASSLAPVSNEQYF	TGCGCCAGCAGCTTGGCCCCGGTAAGCAACGAGCAGTACTTC
TRBV2	NA	TRBJ2-5	NA	CASKRGRETQYF	TGTGCCAGCAAAAGGGGAAGGGAGACCCAGTACTTC
TRBV6-5	NA	TRBJ2-3	NA	CASSYGQRSTDTQYF	TGTGCCAGCAGTTACGGACAGCGAAGCACAGATACGCAGTATTTT
TRBV11-2	once	TRBJ2-5	NA	CASSLGLGGETQYF	TGTGCCAGCAGCTTAGGTTTGGGCGGGGAGACCCAGTACTTC
TRBV7-6	NA	TRBJ2-1	NA	CASSPKTAPTYNEQFF	TGTGCCAGCAGCCCGAAGACAGCCCCCACCTACAATGAGCAGTTCTTC
TRBV9	NA	TRBJ2-2	NA	CASSPPANTGELFF	TGTGCCAGCAGCCCGCCCGCGAACACCGGGGAGCTGTTTTTT
TRBV19	NA	TRBJ2-5	TRBD1	CASSIGTGGYGETQYF	TGTGCCAGTAGTATCGGGACAGGGGGCTATGGGGAGACCCAGTACTTC
TRBV10-2	NA	TRBJ1-2	NA	CASSESLWDAPYGYTF	TGCGCCAGCAGTGAGTCGTTATGGGACGCACCTTATGGCTACACCTTC
TRBV29-1	NA	TRBJ1-4	NA	CSVEDRTNEKLFF	TGCAGCGTTGAGGACAGAACTAATGAAAAACTGTTTTTT
TRBV2	few	TRBJ2-7	TRBD2	CASSVAGSGYEQYF	TGTGCCAGCAGTGTAGCGGGCTCAGGTTACGAGCAGTACTTC
TRBV27	once	TRBJ2-3	NA	CASSLSRYRGLRTDTQYF	TGTGCCAGCAGTTTATCCCGATACAGGGGACTTCGCACAGATACGCAGTATTTT
TRBV6-5	NA	TRBJ2-3	TRBD2	CASSRSGGAKDTQYF	TGTGCCAGCAGCCGTAGCGGGGGGGCCAAAGATACGCAGTATTTT
TRBV11-2	NA	TRBJ2-4	NA	CASSLISAPIQYF	TGTGCCAGCAGCTTGATTTCCGCACCCATTCAGTACTTC
TRBV13	NA	TRBJ2-3	TRBD2	CASSLSSVTGGEGDTQYF	TGTGCCAGCAGCTTAAGTAGCGTTACGGGAGGAGAGGGAGATACGCAGTATTTT
TRBV27	NA	TRBJ2-2	NA	CASSFFGWNTGELFF	TGTGCCAGCAGTTTCTTCGGTTGGAACACCGGGGAGCTGTTTTTT
TRBV10-3	NA	TRBJ2-7	TRBD2	CAISESETSGYEQYF	TGTGCCATCAGTGAGTCTGAGACTAGCGGGTACGAGCAGTACTTC
TRBV6-1	NA	TRBJ1-1	NA	CATQSGRMNTEAFF	TGTGCCACCCAATCAGGGCGCATGAACACTGAAGCTTTCTTT
TRBV19	NA	TRBJ1-2	NA	CASSIPFDRAPGYTF	TGTGCCAGTAGTATCCCCTTCGATCGAGCCCCTGGCTACACCTTC
TRBV19	NA	TRBJ1-5	TRBD1	CASRYSNRGDQPQHF	TGTGCCAGCCGCTACTCAAACAGGGGGGATCAGCCCCAGCATTTT
TRBV27	once	TRBJ2-2	TRBD1	CASGRTGGTGELFF	TGTGCCAGCGGCCGGACAGGGGGCACCGGGGAGCTGTTTTTT
TRBV5-5	NA	TRBJ1-3	NA	CAGRGAQGNTIYF	TGTGCCGGGCGGGGGGCACAAGGAAACACCATATATTTT
TRBV7-8	NA	TRBJ2-7	TRBD1	CASSLRQGTYEQYF	TGTGCCAGCAGCTTAAGACAGGGAACCTACGAGCAGTACTTC
TRBV27	NA	TRBJ1-6	NA	CASSLFWAGSYESNSPLHF	TGTGCCAGCAGTTTATTTTGGGCGGGGAGTTACGAGTCTAATTCACCCCTCCACTTT
TRBV7-9	once	TRBJ1-2	NA	CASSPGATYGYTF	TGTGCCAGCAGCCCCGGGGCCACCTATGGCTACACCTTC